Listed below are T cell receptor beta chains from one sample, sequenced in a study of CD8 T cells in Susac syndrome. TCRdb re-analysed the immunoSEQ multiplex PCR reads in MiXCR, keeping a single row per CDR3 protein. Here the sample spans fewer than 200,000 distinct CDR3 sequences, 85% to 95% being singletons. The material sequenced was CD8+ T cells from PBMCs. All receptors come from a human donor with multiple sclerosis. The CDR3 runs from the conserved cysteine through the conserved F or W. A D gene is named only where the DNA matches it firmly.

d_gene	v_gene	j_gene	CDR3nt	CDR3aa
-	TRBV19	TRBJ2-1	TGTGCCAGTTCCTCCTCAGATAGCTCCTACAATGAGCAGTTCTTC	CASSSSDSSYNEQFF
-	TRBV20-1	TRBJ1-1	TGCAGTGCTAGGAGGGACAAGGAAGCTTTCTTT	CSARRDKEAFF
-	TRBV12-3/TRBV12-4	TRBJ1-5	TGTGCCAGCAGTTTGCGGGGGAATCAGCCCCAGCATTTT	CASSLRGNQPQHF
-	TRBV7-8	TRBJ2-1	TGTGCCAGCAGCAAACGATGGGATGAGCAGTTCTTC	CASSKRWDEQFF
-	TRBV6-6	TRBJ1-1	TGTGCCAGCAGTTACGGGCAGGGGAGGATCGGCACTGAAGCTTTCTTT	CASSYGQGRIGTEAFF
TRBD1	TRBV2	TRBJ2-4	TGTGCCAGCAGTGAGCACAGGGGGGACGTGAGCATTCAGTACTTC	CASSEHRGDVSIQYF
-	TRBV7-9	TRBJ2-7	TGTGCCAGCAGCTTAGCTCTTACTAGTTATGAGCAGTACTTC	CASSLALTSYEQYF
TRBD1	TRBV20-1	TRBJ2-7	TGCAGTGCTCGACCTGTGACCGGGACAGCGCTCCACGAGCAGTACTTC	CSARPVTGTALHEQYF
-	TRBV4-2	TRBJ1-5	TGTGCCAGCAGCCAAAGGACACCGAATCAGCCCCAGCATTTT	CASSQRTPNQPQHF
-	TRBV27	TRBJ2-7	TGTGCCACCCGTATTAGCCTAAGCTACGAGCAGTACTTC	CATRISLSYEQYF
-	TRBV9	TRBJ2-6	TGTGCCAGCAGCGTATGGGGGGCTGGGGCCAACGTCCTGACTTTC	CASSVWGAGANVLTF
-	TRBV29-1	TRBJ1-1	TGCAGCGTTGATCTAGGGCGGGCTTTCTTT	CSVDLGRAFF
-	TRBV7-6	TRBJ2-7	TGTGCCAGCAGCTTAGAGGGAGGCAACTCCTACGAGCAGTACTTC	CASSLEGGNSYEQYF
-	TRBV2	TRBJ2-7	TGTGCCAGCAGTGAACAGGTGATAACCTACGAGCAGTACTTC	CASSEQVITYEQYF
-	TRBV29-1	TRBJ2-3	TGCAGCGTTAGTGGACTGGGAGACACAGATACGCAGTATTTT	CSVSGLGDTDTQYF
TRBD2	TRBV20-1	TRBJ2-7	TGCAGTGCCAAGGACCTAGCGGGGCGACCCTACGAGCAGTACTTC	CSAKDLAGRPYEQYF
-	TRBV13	TRBJ1-1	TGTGCCAGCAGCTTAGGCCAAGGGTTGAACACTGAAGCTTTCTTT	CASSLGQGLNTEAFF
TRBD2	TRBV29-1	TRBJ2-2	TGCAGCGTTGAGTCGGGTAGCGGGAAGCTCGGGGAGCTGTTTTTT	CSVESGSGKLGELFF
-	TRBV4-1	TRBJ2-7	TGCGCCAGCAGCCACCACTCAACAGGGGGGGTCTACGAGCAGTACTTC	CASSHHSTGGVYEQYF
-	TRBV20-1	TRBJ2-7	TGCAGTGCTAGCCGGGCTCTTTACGAGCAGTACTTC	CSASRALYEQYF
TRBD1	TRBV7-9	TRBJ1-2	TGTGCCAGCAGCTTAGACGTGACAGGGATACTCTATGGCTACACCTTC	CASSLDVTGILYGYTF
TRBD1	TRBV5-4	TRBJ1-2	TGTGCCAGCAGCTTACAGGGGGTATATGGCTACACCTTC	CASSLQGVYGYTF